This T cell receptor (beta chain) is from a study of read filtering for tumor transcriptome and immune sequencing. Background on the study: Among patients, roughly 17 were male and around 13 female, aged roughly 45 to 90 (mean around 66).

Sampling of bone marrow took place during active disease in every patient. General observations from the study: Dropping single-read clonotypes raised IR-seq and RNA-seq shared-clonotype correlation. Single-read clonotypes: about 81.9% of IR-seq clonotypes (around 3.6% of reads), more than 70% of RNA-seq clonotypes (44.6% of reads).

Looked up from germline, CDR1 is SGHDT and CDR2 is YYEEEE. CDR3 length: 13 amino acids. Molecular barcoded adaptors covering alpha/delta and beta/gamma chains were used on roughly 400 ng RNA. MiXCR, applied by TCRdb to the reads, yields one record per CDR3 protein. The sample consists of about 58,000 distinct CDR3 sequences, more than 9% of them appearing once. As to this clonotype: What it recognizes is unknown. A much larger clone sits a single nucleotide away, making a read error possible.

The receptor was derived from a donor at least 40 years old with multiple myeloma. The chain links TRBV5-6 to TRBJ2-5; D is ambiguous. The specimen sequenced was a population of CD138-negative cells sorted from bone marrow. The CDR3 loop is CDAGRVAQETQYF. CDR3 DNA sequence: TGTGACGCAGGAAGAGTGGCCCAAGAGACCCAGTACTTC.